This is a list of T cell receptor beta chains from one sample in a study of blood T cells in healthy people across ages. TCRdb redid the calling of the 5' RACE reads with MiXCR, one entry per CDR3 protein. The repertoire holds about 680,000 distinct CDR3 sequences, with about half as singletons. Sequencing was done on a sample of blood. These receptors were collected from a woman aged 60 to 75 in good health. Both conserved end residues are part of each CDR3.

TRBJ2-3	TRBV29-1	CSVATGVGDTQYF
-	TRBV14	CASSPAGEGLADYEQYF
TRBJ2-7	TRBV5-6	CASSLSDGPYEQYF
TRBJ2-7	TRBV3-1	CASSQLSKDEQYF
TRBJ1-2	TRBV3-1	CASSRGTGLTNYGYTF
TRBJ2-3	TRBV6-4	CASSAEVASDTQYF
TRBJ1-1	TRBV7-9	CASSLSGTVAEAFF
TRBJ2-3	TRBV3-1	CASSQVGTGSKDTQYF
TRBJ1-2	TRBV4-3	CASSQRGGYGYTF
TRBJ2-3	TRBV2	CASLGLAPDTQYF
TRBJ2-5	TRBV3-1	CASSQAGLAGVRRMGEQYF
TRBJ2-6	TRBV29-1	CSVWSGANVLTF
TRBJ1-4	TRBV2	CAGSGETYEKLFF
TRBJ1-5	TRBV4-2	CASSQDQWGINQPQHF
TRBJ2-7	TRBV7-2	CASRPGTGTSGRPTYEQYF
TRBJ2-7	TRBV20-1	CSWTGAAWGDEQYF
TRBJ2-7	TRBV11-2	CASSWGAGGFYEQYF
TRBJ2-5	TRBV6-2/TRBV6-3	CASSQTIAWDRVKTQYF
TRBJ2-7	TRBV6-1	CASSPTSETYEQYF
TRBJ1-6	TRBV27	CASSLSFRGRSGYNSPLHF
TRBJ2-7	TRBV5-6	CASSQMVVGKNIRYF
TRBJ2-5	TRBV5-1	CASSIRTGGSNNEQYF
TRBJ2-7	TRBV7-2	CASGPSRPSGSYEQYF
TRBJ2-1	TRBV29-1	CSVERSGNEQFF
TRBJ2-1	TRBV28	CASSPLLWESSYNEQFF
TRBJ1-1	TRBV4-2	CASSQDHPGVTEAFF
TRBJ1-6	TRBV3-1	CASSHRDGYSPLHF
-	TRBV2	CASTAGAVETQYF
TRBJ2-1	TRBV10-3	CAISLGTGEGEQFF
TRBJ1-3	TRBV5-1	CASSSPSSGNTIYF
TRBJ1-2	TRBV6-6	CASSYSGRNYGYTF
TRBJ2-3	TRBV30	CAWSTDRVRPDTQYF
TRBJ2-7	TRBV7-2	CASSSTSGRYEQYF
TRBJ1-2	TRBV20-1	CSARVEPFSGGYTF
TRBJ2-1	TRBV10-3	CAISIYPGTSGKGNEQFF
TRBJ1-2	TRBV5-8	CASSLRGLSYGYTF
TRBJ1-2	TRBV2	CASRVWGAGYTF
TRBJ1-2	TRBV5-6	CASSADRVYGYTF
TRBJ2-6	TRBV12-3/TRBV12-4	CASTTAGWANVLTF
TRBJ2-5	TRBV29-1	CSVDGGSETQYF
TRBJ2-7	TRBV20-1	CSASRLAGEYEQYF
TRBJ1-2	TRBV29-1	CSVESGTYGYTF
TRBJ2-7	TRBV7-2	CASSLDVAGGPRAYEQYF
TRBJ2-3	TRBV5-1	CASSLAGPLEDTQYF
TRBJ2-5	TRBV6-6	CASNLDRAVGTQYF
TRBJ2-1	TRBV15	CATRWTVNTNEQFF
TRBJ2-3	TRBV2	CASSEQRGRGTDTQYF
TRBJ1-1	TRBV5-5	CASSLVAGSLEAFF
TRBJ2-1	TRBV2	CASSEGGHNEQFF
TRBJ2-2	TRBV15	CATSRASRTGELFF
TRBJ1-1	TRBV7-2	CASSYPEAGTEAFF